This T cell receptor (beta chain) was found in a study of blood T cell repertoires in COVID-19. Source study methods: Using reference gene primer amplification, nucleated cell counts were estimated. Some clones are missing from TCRdb's copy, which holds only in-frame ones; the method was immunoSEQ multiplex PCR. That table furnishes V, J and clone size, whereas the DNA furnished D and trimming. The top ten hold about 14% of the sample, which has 200,000 to 250,000 clones, 88% seen once. Cohort assignment relied on participant-reported clinical history. This clone occurred once. The CDR3 is 13 residues long. V gave up 5 bases and J gave up 6 bases, with 13 bases separating them.

This chain links TRBV12-3 or TRBV12-4 with TRBJ2-5; D perhaps matches TRBD2 (6 bases). Sequencing input: PBMCs or T cells enriched from blood (not recorded which). This clonotype originated in a woman in her forties or fifties with acute COVID-19. CDR3: CASSPREIQTQYF. The CDR3 coding sequence is TGTGCCAGCAGTCCACGGGAGATACAGACCCAGTACTTC.